This T cell receptor (beta chain) was sequenced for a study of CD8 T cells in ankylosing spondylitis. Quantitative 5'-RACE with molecular barcodes generated TCR beta libraries. Each CDR3 protein is one row after TCRdb ran MiXCR on the 5' RACE reads. This sample has roughly 130,000 distinct CDR3 sequences, with roughly 6.6% found just once. This clonotype has at least ten counts. Its antigen is not identified. The CDR3 consists of 16 residues. Trimming left V 2 bases short and J 0 bases short, with 10 bases between. Germline-derived CDR1 and CDR2 are MRHNA and SNTAGT. Study-level findings and limits: Relatively scarce in peripheral blood, disease-linked clones were CD8+. Characteristic, it appeared, of ankylosing spondylitis blood was a TCR beta motif of about eight highly homologous variants. Significant enrichment of disease-linked clones was reported in matched ankylosing spondylitis synovial fluid.

The clonotype originates from a male donor with ankylosing spondylitis or in good health (not recorded which). The rearrangement links TRBV6-4 to TRBJ2-2; tentative D call: TRBD2 (7 bases). Sequenced: blood, either unsorted or a sorted T cell fraction (not recorded which). The CDR3 nucleotides are TGTGCCAGCAGTGACCTCGGGGGGCCGAACACCGGGGAGCTGTTTTTT. Its protein is CASSDLGGPNTGELFF.